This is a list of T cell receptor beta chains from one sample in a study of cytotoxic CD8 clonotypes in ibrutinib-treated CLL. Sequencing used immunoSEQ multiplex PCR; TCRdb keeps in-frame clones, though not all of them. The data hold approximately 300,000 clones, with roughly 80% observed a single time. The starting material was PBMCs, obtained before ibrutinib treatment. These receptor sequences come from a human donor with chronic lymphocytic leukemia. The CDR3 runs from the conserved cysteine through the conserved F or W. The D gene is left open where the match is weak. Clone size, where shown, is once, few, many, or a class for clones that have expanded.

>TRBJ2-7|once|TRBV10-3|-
CAITPGRSSYEQYF
TGTGCCATCACTCCGGGACGCAGCTCCTACGAGCAGTACTTC
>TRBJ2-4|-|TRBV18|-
CASSPKKDIQYF
TGTGCCAGCTCACCAAAGAAGGACATTCAGTACTTC
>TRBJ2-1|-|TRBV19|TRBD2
CASSHSGSGWYNEQFF
TGTGCCAGTAGTCACAGCGGGAGCGGGTGGTACAATGAGCAGTTCTTC
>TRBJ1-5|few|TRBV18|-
CASSPDRQPQHF
TGTGCCAGCTCACCAGATCGTCAGCCCCAGCATTTT
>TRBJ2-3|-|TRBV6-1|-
CASREGFGDTQYF
TGTGCCAGCAGAGAAGGGTTCGGAGATACGCAGTATTTT
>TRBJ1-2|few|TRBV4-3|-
CASSQPNPGSGYTF
TGCGCCAGCAGCCAGCCTAATCCGGGGTCCGGCTACACCTTC
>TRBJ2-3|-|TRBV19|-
CASSILALADTQYF
TGTGCCAGTAGTATACTAGCCTTGGCAGATACGCAGTATTTT
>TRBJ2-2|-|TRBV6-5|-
CASSARRAGELFF
TGTGCCAGCAGCGCTCGGCGGGCTGGGGAGCTGTTTTTT
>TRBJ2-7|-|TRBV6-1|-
CASSDTGRGYEQYF
TGTGCCAGCAGTGATACGGGAAGGGGCTACGAGCAGTACTTC
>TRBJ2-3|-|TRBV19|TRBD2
CASNRGRASMGTDTQYF
TGTGCCAGTAACCGCGGGAGGGCCTCGATGGGCACAGATACGCAGTATTTT
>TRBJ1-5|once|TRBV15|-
CATSRVAGGQPQHF
TGTGCCACCAGCAGAGTTGCTGGAGGGCAGCCCCAGCATTTT
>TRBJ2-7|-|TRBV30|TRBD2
CAWRPYGGLGAYEQYF
TGTGCCTGGAGGCCCTATGGGGGACTAGGGGCTTACGAGCAGTACTTC
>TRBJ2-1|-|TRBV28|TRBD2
CASSPTSGGWGEQFF
TGTGCCAGCAGCCCGACTAGCGGTGGCTGGGGTGAGCAGTTCTTC
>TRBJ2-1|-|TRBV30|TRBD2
CAWTGLAGVQQFF
TGTGCCTGGACTGGACTAGCGGGAGTGCAGCAGTTCTTC
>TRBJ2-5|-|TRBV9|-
CASSVGEETQYF
TGTGCCAGCAGCGTAGGAGAAGAGACCCAGTACTTC
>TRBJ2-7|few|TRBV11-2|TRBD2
CASSPRDYSYEQYF
TGTGCCAGCAGCCCCAGGGACTACTCCTACGAGCAGTACTTC
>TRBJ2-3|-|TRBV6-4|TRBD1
CASSTRTGTDTQYF
TGTGCCAGCAGTACTCGGACAGGGACAGATACGCAGTATTTT
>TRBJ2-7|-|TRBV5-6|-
CASSSGGEQYF
TGTGCCAGCAGCTCTGGTGGGGAGCAGTACTTC
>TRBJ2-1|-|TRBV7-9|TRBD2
CASSRGLAASYNEQFF
TGTGCCAGCAGCCGAGGACTAGCGGCGTCCTACAATGAGCAGTTCTTC
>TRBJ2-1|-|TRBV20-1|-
CSASSRNEQFF
TGCAGTGCTAGTTCGCGCAATGAGCAGTTCTTC
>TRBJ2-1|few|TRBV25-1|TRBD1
CASSELRTGSSYNEQFF
TGTGCCAGCAGTGAATTGAGGACAGGATCGTCATACAATGAGCAGTTCTTC
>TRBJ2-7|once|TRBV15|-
CATSIGRSYEQYF
TGTGCCACCAGCATAGGACGGAGCTACGAGCAGTACTTC
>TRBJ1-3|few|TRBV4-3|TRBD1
CASSPTGGSGNTIYF
TGCGCCAGCAGCCCGACAGGGGGCTCTGGAAACACCATATATTTT
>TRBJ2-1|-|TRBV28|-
CASRAAGVFYNEQFF
TGTGCCAGCAGGGCTGCAGGGGTTTTTTACAATGAGCAGTTCTTC
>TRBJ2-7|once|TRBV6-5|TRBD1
CASRSPGQSSYEQYF
TGTGCCAGCAGGTCACCGGGACAGAGCTCCTACGAGCAGTACTTC
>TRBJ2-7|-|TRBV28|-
CASSSSVLQEQYF
TGTGCCAGCAGTTCTAGTGTTCTTCAGGAGCAGTACTTC